The next 20 T cell receptor beta chains were all read from a single sample in a study of blood T cell repertoires in COVID-19 (dated by TCRdb to the early 2020s). Libraries were built with the immunoSEQ multiplex PCR assay. The immuneACCESS repertoire file appears here via TCRdb, limited to in-frame rearrangements. These files lack a portion of the clones; in checked studies, under half of the deficit traces to unresolved V genes, and the cause of the others is not known. For this sample there are 250,000 to 300,000 clones; 75% to 90% appear just once. The ten top clones hold approximately 1.5% of the sample. Source material: peripheral blood. The receptors were gathered from a woman aged 40 to 50 who had recovered from COVID-19.

This clone has a handful of counts. This chain joins TRBV12-5 and TRBJ1-3, with a tentative D call TRBD1 (6 bases). The CDR3 loop spans 18 amino acids. Trimming pared 1 base from V and 1 base from J, leaving 17 bases between. CDR1 and CDR2 from the germline V gene are LGHNT and FRNRAP. This CDR3 reads CASGLALLLQGSGNTIYF. For the CDR3, the DNA is TGTGCTAGTGGTTTGGCCCTTCTTTTACAGGGTTCTGGAAACACCATATATTTT.

This clone was seen just once. The genes are TRBV12-5 and TRBJ2-2; tentative D call: TRBD2 (6 bases). Germline V lookup: CDR1 LGHNT, CDR2 FRNRAP. This CDR3 comprises 15 residues. The V and J ends lost 5 bases and 2 bases respectively, with 12 bases between them. CDR3 amino acids: CASGGGTVNTGELFF. CDR3 nucleotides: TGTGCTAGTGGTGGCGGGACGGTCAACACCGGGGAGCTGTTTTTT. Using reference TRBV12-5 and TRBJ2-2 for the parts outside the CDR3, the full variable domain is DARVTQTPRHKVTEMGQEVTMRCQPILGHNTVFWYRQTMMQGLELLAYFRNRAPLDDSGMPKDRFSAEMPDATLATLKIQPSEPRDSAVYFCASGGGTVNTGELFFGEGSRLTVL.

The chain carries TRBV11-1 and TRBJ1-3; 8 bases are shared with TRBD1. CDR1 SGHAT and CDR2 FQDESV come from the germline V gene (reference sequence). This CDR3 spans 15 amino acids. Unmatched junction bases numbered 6, after V lost 4 bases and J lost 4 bases. The CDR3: CASSWTTGVGNTIYF. DNA for the CDR3: TGTGCCAGCAGCTGGACGACAGGGGTCGGAAACACCATATATTTT.

The chain links TRBV2 to TRBJ2-2, with D tentatively TRBD2 (5 bases). There are 10 residues in the CDR3. CDR1 is SNHLY, CDR2 FYNNEI, per germline. V shed 11 bases and J shed 8 bases, with 9 bases lying between them. In DNA, the CDR3 is TGTGCCTCCCGGGGAGGGGAGCTGTTTTTT. Translated, it gives CASRGGELFF.

This chain joins TRBV19 and TRBJ1-5; 9 positions agree with TRBD1. The V gene's germline CDR1 is LNHDA and CDR2 SQIVND (reference sequence). The CDR3 loop spans 16 amino acids. The V and J ends lost 4 bases and 6 bases, in that order; junction bases with no gene match: 10. The CDR3, as DNA: TGTGCCAGTAGTAAGGGGACAGGGACTTTACTTCAGCCCCAGCATTTT. It specifies CASSKGTGTLLQPQHF.

This sequence joins TRBV30 and TRBJ1-2; no clear D. The V gene's germline CDR1 is GTSNPN and CDR2 SVGIG (reference sequence). With 0 bases removed from V and 1 base from J, the gap between germline ends came to 6 bases. The CDR3 loop spans 13 amino acids. CDR3 residues: CAWSVLVNYGYTF. CDR3 nucleotide sequence: TGTGCCTGGAGTGTACTGGTTAACTATGGCTACACCTTC.

This chain uses TRBV20-1 with TRBJ1-1; the D is unclear. The V gene's germline CDR1 is DFQATT and CDR2 SNEGSKA (reference sequence). This CDR3 region has 13 residues. V shed 3 bases and J shed 1 base, with 9 bases lying between them. CDR3 region: CSASPRPNTEAFF. As DNA, the CDR3 is TGCAGTGCTAGTCCCCGTCCGAACACTGAAGCTTTCTTT.

This clone appeared once. Relative to the germline gene, one junction end is altered; a read error may explain this. This chain links TRBV5-5 with TRBJ2-2; 8 positions agree with TRBD2. In germline, CDR1 is SGHKS, CDR2 YYEKEE (reference sequence). This CDR3 is 20 amino acids long. DNA for the CDR3: TGTGCCCGCAGCCGACGTTTTCCCGGGGGGGGCCCGACGAACACCGGGGAGCTGTTTTTT. Residues: CARSRRFPGGGPTNTGELFF.

This sequence joins TRBV3-1 (or the pseudogene TRBV3-2) and TRBJ2-5; tentatively, D is TRBD2 (6 bases). In germline, CDR1 is LGHDT, CDR2 YNNKEL (reference sequence). CDR3 length: 15 amino acids. Trimming stripped 4 bases from V and 5 bases from J, with 17 bases between. This chain's CDR3 is CASSRGALRGETQYF. DNA of the CDR3: TGTGCCAGCAGCCGCGGAGCACTACGGGGGGAGACCCAGTACTTC.

This sequence joins TRBV24-1 and TRBJ1-5; D possibly corresponds to TRBD1 (6 bases). This CDR3 region has 17 residues. Germline V CDR1 and CDR2: KGHDR, SFDVKD. V was clipped by 0 bases and J by 6 bases, with 17 bases between them. In DNA, the CDR3 is TGTGCCACCAGTGATTTGCCCCGAGGGGGGGGCTGTCAGCCCCAGCATTTT. It codes for CATSDLPRGGGCQPQHF.

V is TRBV27 and J is TRBJ1-1; 10 bases agree with TRBD1. Trimming removed 8 bases from V and 0 bases from J; junction bases left unmatched: 6. The CDR3 totals 15 residues. Germline loops: CDR1 MNHEY, CDR2 SMNVEV (reference sequence). The CDR3 bases are TGTGCCAGCCGGGACAGGGGAAGAGTGAACACTGAAGCTTTCTTT. It codes for CASRDRGRVNTEAFF.

This chain connects TRBV6-5 to TRBJ2-7; 9 nucleotides agree with TRBD1. Trimming took 7 bases from V and 1 from J; bases not matched to a gene: 2. CDR3 length: 13 amino acids. From germline, CDR1 is MNHEY and CDR2 SVGAGI. CDR3: CASTGTGSYEQYF. In DNA form, the CDR3 reads TGTGCCAGCACAGGGACAGGGTCCTACGAGCAGTACTTC.

V and J are TRBV9 and TRBJ2-2; the D gene is possibly TRBD2 (5 bases). The germline gives CDR1 SGDLS, CDR2 YYNGEE. This CDR3 has 15 amino acids. V dropped 4 bases and J dropped 0 bases, with 10 bases sitting between them. CDR3 residues: CASSLTIPNTGELFF. Written as DNA, the CDR3 is TGTGCCAGCAGCCTGACTATCCCGAACACCGGGGAGCTGTTTTTT.

The chain recombines TRBV7-8 with TRBJ2-3, with 7 bases aligning to TRBD1. The ends lost 4 bases at V and 1 base at J; junction bases unmatched: 17. The CDR3 totals 19 residues. In germline, CDR1 is SGHVS, CDR2 FQNEAQ. The CDR3 reads CASSSGRLRGQGGTDTQYF. CDR3 coding DNA: TGTGCCAGCAGCTCCGGCAGGCTGAGGGGGCAAGGGGGCACAGATACGCAGTATTTT.

The V gene is TRBV7-8, the J gene TRBJ1-2; 9 positions agree with TRBD1. The J segment lost 7 bases and the V segment lost 5 bases, leaving 8 bases of the junction unmatched. CDR3 length: 14 amino acids. CDR1 is SGHVS and CDR2 is FQNEAQ in the germline V gene. The CDR3 protein is CASSPSTGGTGYTF. The CDR3 nucleotides read TGTGCCAGCAGCCCGAGTACAGGGGGCACTGGCTACACCTTC.

The rearrangement joins TRBV2 to TRBJ2-1, with 13 nucleotides matching TRBD2. Germline V lookup: CDR1 SNHLY, CDR2 FYNNEI. This CDR3 has 17 amino acids. V shed 2 bases and J 6 bases; nucleotides not matched to a gene: 7. CDR3 loop: CASSETSGGAPTNEQFF. In DNA, the CDR3 is TGTGCCAGCAGTGAAACTAGCGGGGGGGCCCCTACCAATGAGCAGTTCTTC.

The table lists this clone with a count of one. CDR3 nucleotides: TGTGCCAGTAGTATTATACCTACAGGATACTATGGCTACACCTTC. As protein: CASSIIPTGYYGYTF. The genes are TRBV19 and TRBJ1-2, with a possible D match to TRBD1 (5 bases). The CDR3 covers 15 residues. Between the trimmed V and J ends, which lost 3 bases and 3 bases, there was a span of 14 bases. Germline V lookup: CDR1 LNHDA, CDR2 SQIVND (reference sequence).

CDR3: CASRQGGTTEAFF. The DNA of the CDR3 is TGTGCCAGCAGACAGGGTGGGACAACTGAAGCTTTCTTT. V gene TRBV12-3 or TRBV12-4 combines with J gene TRBJ1-1; D possibly corresponds to TRBD1 (6 bases). The V end lost 6 bases, the J end lost 5 bases, and 13 bases lay between the germline ends. CDR3 length: 13 amino acids.

This rearrangement joins TRBV7-9 to TRBJ2-5; 16 bases map to TRBD2. Germline CDR1 is SEHNR and CDR2 is FQNEAQ (reference sequence). The length of the CDR3 is 19 residues. The junction had 16 bases not matched to a gene; V was cut back by 5 bases and J by 7 bases. The chain's CDR3 is CASSPSTGTSGGAVGTQYF. Here the CDR3 DNA reads TGTGCCAGCAGCCCCAGCACCGGGACTAGCGGGGGGGCCGTCGGGACCCAGTACTTC.

This clone was detected a few times. The chain recombines TRBV19 with TRBJ1-5; 9 nucleotides agree with TRBD1. The CDR3 sequence is 18 residues long. The germline V gene encodes CDR1 LNHDA and CDR2 SQIVND (reference sequence). The V gene end was trimmed by 5 bases and the J gene end by 0 bases; junction bases not matched to a gene: 11. The CDR3 DNA is TGTGCCAGTAGTCCCCGGACAGGGGCCCCTTATAGCAATCAGCCCCAGCATTTT. Its translation: CASSPRTGAPYSNQPQHF.